These 9 T cell receptor beta chains were all obtained from the same sample, sequenced in a study of blood T cell repertoires in COVID-19. Profiling relied on immunoSEQ multiplex PCR, and the TCRdb table lists in-frame clones only, not all of them. The repertoire includes around 160,000 clones, more than 80% of them detected once, and 2% sits in the top ten. The sequencing sample was made of peripheral blood. Receptors originate from a woman aged 60-70 years with COVID-19, enrolled during active disease.

The V gene is TRBV29-1, the J gene TRBJ1-2; D remains ambiguous. V gave up 7 bases and J gave up 3 bases, with 9 bases separating them. This CDR3 spans 11 amino acids. CDR1 and CDR2 (germline): SQVTM, ANQGSEA. The CDR3 nucleotides are TGCAGCGGTCTACGTGACTATGGCTACACCTTC. This codes for CSGLRDYGYTF.

J is TRBJ2-5 and V is TRBV21-1; TRBD1 is the table's D call, not checked against the DNA. TRBV21-1 is given as a pseudogene. The CDR3 has 14 residues. The CDR3 coding sequence is TGTGCCAGCAGTCTCCCAGGGCGTCAAGAGACCCAGTACTTC. Protein product: CASSLPGRQETQYF.

This chain links TRBV27 with TRBJ1-2, with D maybe TRBD1 (5 bases). Germline V gene data show CDR1 as MNHEY and CDR2 as SMNVEV (reference sequence). CDR3 length: 14 amino acids. The V gene lost 2 bases and the J gene lost 3 bases, with 10 bases spanning the gap. In DNA form, the CDR3 reads TGTGCCAGCAGTTTAGGGGCGCTGGACTATGGCTACACCTTC. Residues: CASSLGALDYGYTF.

The chain employs TRBV9 and TRBJ2-5; D not resolved. Germline assignment: CDR1 SGDLS and CDR2 YYNGEE. This CDR3 is 14 amino acids long. V lost 0 bases and J lost 4, with 10 bases in between. CDR3 residues: CASSVDPGGETQYF. The CDR3 bases are TGTGCCAGCAGCGTAGACCCCGGTGGAGAGACCCAGTACTTC.

The V and J genes are TRBV6-5 and TRBJ2-1; D remains ambiguous. There are 11 residues in the CDR3. V was trimmed by 2 bases and J by 13 bases, leaving 9 bases between them. Germline V lookup: CDR1 MNHEY, CDR2 SVGAGI. The CDR3 is CASSYGPKQFF. For the CDR3, the DNA is TGTGCCAGCAGTTACGGGCCGAAACAGTTCTTC.

J is TRBJ2-7 and V is TRBV10-3; 9 nucleotides align to TRBD1. CDR1 ENHRY and CDR2 SYGVKD come from the germline V gene. Unmatched junction bases numbered 5, after V lost 10 bases and J lost 1 base. The CDR3 length is 13 residues. CDR3 nucleotides: TGTGCCACCTCCGGGACAGGGTCCTACGAGCAGTACTTC. This encodes CATSGTGSYEQYF.

The rearrangement uses TRBV28 and TRBJ1-2; possible D gene TRBD1, 5 bases. The CDR3 spans 15 residues. V was shortened by 1 base and J by 8 bases, with 17 bases between the two germline ends. CDR1 MDHEN and CDR2 SYDVKM come from the germline V gene. This CDR3 reads CASSLFAGLRGGYTF. CDR3 in DNA: TGTGCCAGCAGTTTATTCGCGGGGCTGAGAGGGGGCTACACCTTC.

The chain recombines TRBV6-2 or TRBV6-3 with TRBJ1-2, with unresolved D. Trimming took off 6 bases at V and 0 bases at J, with 11 bases between the two ends. The CDR3 spans 14 residues. CDR1 and CDR2 (germline): MNHEY, SVGEGT. CDR3 sequence reads: CASSRDWTNYGYTF. The CDR3 bases are TGTGCCAGCAGCCGCGACTGGACTAACTATGGCTACACCTTC.

This chain joins TRBV3-1 (or the pseudogene TRBV3-2) and TRBJ1-1; tentatively, D is TRBD1 (5 bases). The CDR3 consists of 13 residues. V was pared by 4 bases and J by 1 base, with 7 bases between. From germline, CDR1 is LGHDT and CDR2 YNNKEL (reference sequence). The CDR3 DNA follows: TGTGCCAGCAGCCCGACAGAGAACACTGAAGCTTTCTTT. Amino acids: CASSPTENTEAFF.